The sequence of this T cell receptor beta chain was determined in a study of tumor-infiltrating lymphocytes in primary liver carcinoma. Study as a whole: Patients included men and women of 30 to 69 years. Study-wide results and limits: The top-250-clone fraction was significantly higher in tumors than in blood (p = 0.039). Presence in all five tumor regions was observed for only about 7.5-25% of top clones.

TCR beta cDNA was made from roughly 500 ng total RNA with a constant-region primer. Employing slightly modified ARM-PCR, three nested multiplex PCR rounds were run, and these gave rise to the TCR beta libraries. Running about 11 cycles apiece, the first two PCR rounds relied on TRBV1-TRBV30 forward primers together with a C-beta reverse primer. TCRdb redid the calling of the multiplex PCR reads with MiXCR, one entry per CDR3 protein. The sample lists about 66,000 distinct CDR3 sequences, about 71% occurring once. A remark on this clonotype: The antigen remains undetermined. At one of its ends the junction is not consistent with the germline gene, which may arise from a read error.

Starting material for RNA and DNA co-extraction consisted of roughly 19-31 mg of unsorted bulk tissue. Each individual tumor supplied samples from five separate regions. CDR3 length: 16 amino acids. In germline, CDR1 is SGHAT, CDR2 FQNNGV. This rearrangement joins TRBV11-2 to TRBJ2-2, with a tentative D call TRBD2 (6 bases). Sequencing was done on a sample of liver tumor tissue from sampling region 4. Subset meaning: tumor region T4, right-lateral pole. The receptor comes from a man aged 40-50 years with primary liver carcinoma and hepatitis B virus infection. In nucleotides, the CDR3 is TGTGCCAGCTGCTTAGTGCGGGAACCGAACACCGGGGAACTGTTTTTT. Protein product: CASCLVREPNTGELFF.